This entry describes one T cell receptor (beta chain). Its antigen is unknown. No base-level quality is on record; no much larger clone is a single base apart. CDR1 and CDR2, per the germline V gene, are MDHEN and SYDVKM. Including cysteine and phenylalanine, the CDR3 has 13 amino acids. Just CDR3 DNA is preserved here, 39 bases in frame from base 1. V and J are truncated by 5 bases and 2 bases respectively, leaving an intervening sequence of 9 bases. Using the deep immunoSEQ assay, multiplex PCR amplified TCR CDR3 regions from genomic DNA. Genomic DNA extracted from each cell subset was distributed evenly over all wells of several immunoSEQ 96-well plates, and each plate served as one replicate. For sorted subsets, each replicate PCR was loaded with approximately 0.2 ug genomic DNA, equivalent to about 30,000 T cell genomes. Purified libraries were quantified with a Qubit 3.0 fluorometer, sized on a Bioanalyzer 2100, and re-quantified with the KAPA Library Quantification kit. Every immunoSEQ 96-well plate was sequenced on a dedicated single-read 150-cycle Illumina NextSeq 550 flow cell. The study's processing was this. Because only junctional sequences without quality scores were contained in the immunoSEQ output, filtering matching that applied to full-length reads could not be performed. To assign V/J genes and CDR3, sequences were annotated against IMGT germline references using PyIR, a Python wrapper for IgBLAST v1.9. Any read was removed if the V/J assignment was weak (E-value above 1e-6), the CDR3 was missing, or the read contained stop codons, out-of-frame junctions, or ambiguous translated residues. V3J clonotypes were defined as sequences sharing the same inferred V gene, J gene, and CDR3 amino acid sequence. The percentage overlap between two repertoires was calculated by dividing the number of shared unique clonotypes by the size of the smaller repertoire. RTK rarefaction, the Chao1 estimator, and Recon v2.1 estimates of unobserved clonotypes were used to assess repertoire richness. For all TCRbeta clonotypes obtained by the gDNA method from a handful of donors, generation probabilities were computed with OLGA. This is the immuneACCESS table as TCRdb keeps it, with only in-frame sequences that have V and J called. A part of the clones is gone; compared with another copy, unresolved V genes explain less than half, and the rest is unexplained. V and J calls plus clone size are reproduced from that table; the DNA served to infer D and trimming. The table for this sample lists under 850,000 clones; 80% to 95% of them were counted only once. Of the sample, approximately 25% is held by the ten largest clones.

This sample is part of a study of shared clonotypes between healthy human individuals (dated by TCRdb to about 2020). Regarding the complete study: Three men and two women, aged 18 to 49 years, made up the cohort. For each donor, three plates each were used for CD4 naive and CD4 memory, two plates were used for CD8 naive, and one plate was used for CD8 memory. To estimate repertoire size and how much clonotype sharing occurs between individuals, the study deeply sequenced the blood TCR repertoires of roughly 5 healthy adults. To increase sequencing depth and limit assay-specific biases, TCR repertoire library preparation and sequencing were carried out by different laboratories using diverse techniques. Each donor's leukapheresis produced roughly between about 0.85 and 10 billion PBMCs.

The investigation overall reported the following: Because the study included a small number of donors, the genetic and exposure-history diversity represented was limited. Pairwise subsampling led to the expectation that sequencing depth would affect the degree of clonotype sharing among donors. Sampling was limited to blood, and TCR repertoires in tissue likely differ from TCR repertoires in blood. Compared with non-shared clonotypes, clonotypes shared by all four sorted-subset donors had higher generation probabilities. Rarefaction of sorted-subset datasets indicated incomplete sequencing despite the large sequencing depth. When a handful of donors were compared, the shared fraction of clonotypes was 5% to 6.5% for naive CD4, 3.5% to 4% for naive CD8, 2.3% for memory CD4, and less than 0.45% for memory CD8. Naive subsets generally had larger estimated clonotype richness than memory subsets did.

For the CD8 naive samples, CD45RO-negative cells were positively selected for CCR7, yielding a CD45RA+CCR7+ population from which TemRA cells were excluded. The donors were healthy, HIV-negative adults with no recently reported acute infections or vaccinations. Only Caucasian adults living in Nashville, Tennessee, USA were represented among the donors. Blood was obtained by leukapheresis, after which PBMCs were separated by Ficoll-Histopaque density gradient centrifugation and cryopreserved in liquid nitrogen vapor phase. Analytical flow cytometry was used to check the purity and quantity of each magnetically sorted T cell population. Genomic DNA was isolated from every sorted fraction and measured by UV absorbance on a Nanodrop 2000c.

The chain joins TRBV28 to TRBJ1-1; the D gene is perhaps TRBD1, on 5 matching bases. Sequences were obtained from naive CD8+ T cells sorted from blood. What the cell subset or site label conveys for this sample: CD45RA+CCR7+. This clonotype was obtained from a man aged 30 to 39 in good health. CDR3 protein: CASSIGGNTEAFF. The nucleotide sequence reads TGTGCCAGCAGTATCGGGGGAAACACTGAAGCTTTCTTT.